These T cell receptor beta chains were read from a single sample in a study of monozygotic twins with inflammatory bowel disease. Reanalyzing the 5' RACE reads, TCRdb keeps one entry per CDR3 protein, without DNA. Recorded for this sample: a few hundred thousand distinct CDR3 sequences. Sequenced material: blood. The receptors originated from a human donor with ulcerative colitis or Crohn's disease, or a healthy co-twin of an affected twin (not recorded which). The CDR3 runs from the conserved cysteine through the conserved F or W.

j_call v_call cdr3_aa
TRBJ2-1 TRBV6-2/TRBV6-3 CASSLRDYYNEQFF
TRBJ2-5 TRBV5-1 CASSMDRGGLRETQYF
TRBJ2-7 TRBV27 CASMLSVTTYYEQYF
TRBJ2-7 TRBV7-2 CASSLVGGLSSYEQYF
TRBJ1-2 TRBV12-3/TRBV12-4 CASSLANAGGVGYTF
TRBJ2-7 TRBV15 CATAGGDRAFEQYF
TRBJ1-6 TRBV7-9 CASSLGGGGFLSSPLHF
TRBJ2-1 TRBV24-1 CATSDTLGASSYNEQFF
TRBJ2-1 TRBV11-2 CASSLESPEQFF
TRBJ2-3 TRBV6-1 CASSKLPLAGGTMSTDTQYF
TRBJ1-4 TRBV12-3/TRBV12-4 CASGRTGYNEKLFF
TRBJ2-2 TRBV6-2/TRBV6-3 CASWTGSTGELFF
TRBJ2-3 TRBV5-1 CASSSGGGLQGAGDTQYF
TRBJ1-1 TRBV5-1 CASSLTRTEAFF
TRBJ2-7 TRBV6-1 CASSQGPTYEQYF
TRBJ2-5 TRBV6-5 CASSYSIWTLQETQYF
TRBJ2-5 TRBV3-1 CASSQGGTAGAQYF
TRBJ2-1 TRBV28 CARRTGGNEQFF
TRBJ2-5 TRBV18 CASSPRAEQETQYF
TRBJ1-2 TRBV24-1 CATSGPGTGVYDYGYTF
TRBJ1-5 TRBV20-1 CSARQGRGNSNQPQHF
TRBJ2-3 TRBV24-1 CATSAGVVDTQYF
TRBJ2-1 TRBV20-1 CSARDPLGGVVGFF
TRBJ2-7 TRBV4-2 CASSQEAGQSSYEQYF
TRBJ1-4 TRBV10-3 CAISETGTTNEKLFF
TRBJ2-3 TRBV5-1 CASSSSGRRGDTQYF
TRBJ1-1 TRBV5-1 CASSLVAGTEAFF
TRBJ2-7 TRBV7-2 CASSLWLAASSYEQYF
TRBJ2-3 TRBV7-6 CASSATSGRPSTDTQYF
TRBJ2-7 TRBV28 CASNSESYEQYF
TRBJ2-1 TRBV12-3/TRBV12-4 CASSFAGVSGEQFF
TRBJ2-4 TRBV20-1 CSARASGSLSKNIQYF
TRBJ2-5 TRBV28 CASSSSGFKKETQYF
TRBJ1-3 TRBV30 CAWTRRGMTIYF
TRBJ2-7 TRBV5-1 CASSSTAGATLTYEQYF
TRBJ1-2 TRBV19 CASSMLPAWGPTF
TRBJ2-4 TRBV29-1 CSVEDRQTNIQYF
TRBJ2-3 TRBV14 CASSQEEGALTDTQYF
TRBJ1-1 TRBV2 CAGRQGPEAFF
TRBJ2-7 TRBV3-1 CASSRTGTGGDEQYF